This T cell receptor (beta chain) was identified during a study of T cells in Graves' hyperthyroidism and ophthalmopathy. In the study overall: Upon initial diagnosis and before any treatment, peripheral blood was collected.

Stable hyperthyroidism: no ophthalmopathy progression over 18 months of follow-up. Uncontrolled infection, other autoimmune disease, pregnancy or lactation disqualified patients from enrolment. This clonotype was found many times. What it binds is unknown. Study-level findings and limits: Blood held most thyroid clonotypes expanded above 0.001 frequency.

This CDR3 contains 15 residues. V was clipped by 7 bases and J by 9 bases, with 22 bases between them. Germline loops: CDR1 MNHEY, CDR2 SMNVEV (reference sequence). Amplified TCR beta CDR3 regions derived from RNA transcripts. HTBI primers were the set used in a first-round RT-PCR of the TCR CDR3. Each CDR3 protein is one row after TCRdb ran MiXCR on the multiplex PCR reads. The table has around 450,000 distinct CDR3 sequences, roughly an eighth seen once; the top ten hold 5.3%. The receptor's source is a woman aged 18-29 years with Graves' hyperthyroidism. The sequencing sample was made of blood. The chain couples TRBV27 to TRBJ2-1; D is tentatively TRBD1 or TRBD2 (6 bases each). DNA for the CDR3: TGTGCCAGCACTAATTCAGTTGGGGGGCGAGGTGAGCAGTTCTTC. Translating gives CASTNSVGGRGEQFF.